The T cell receptor beta chain under discussion was sequenced for a study of response to subunit inactivated influenza vaccine. This clonotype occurred many times. Using its own MiXCR run on the RT-PCR reads, TCRdb lists one record per CDR3 protein. The table lists around 850,000 distinct CDR3 sequences, about a fifth of them singletons. Per germline, CDR1 DFQATT and CDR2 SNEGSKA (reference sequence). V lost 2 bases and J lost 0, with 10 bases in between. This CDR3 has 15 amino acids. This material consisted of PBMCs from blood, taken roughly 5 days after vaccination. The chain employs TRBV20-1 and TRBJ2-2; D may be TRBD2 (5 bases). The sequence came from a man aged 50 or older who received an inactivated influenza vaccine. The CDR3 here is CSARTQRPNTGELFF. DNA for the CDR3: TGCAGTGCTAGAACGCAGCGGCCGAACACCGGGGAGCTGTTTTTT.